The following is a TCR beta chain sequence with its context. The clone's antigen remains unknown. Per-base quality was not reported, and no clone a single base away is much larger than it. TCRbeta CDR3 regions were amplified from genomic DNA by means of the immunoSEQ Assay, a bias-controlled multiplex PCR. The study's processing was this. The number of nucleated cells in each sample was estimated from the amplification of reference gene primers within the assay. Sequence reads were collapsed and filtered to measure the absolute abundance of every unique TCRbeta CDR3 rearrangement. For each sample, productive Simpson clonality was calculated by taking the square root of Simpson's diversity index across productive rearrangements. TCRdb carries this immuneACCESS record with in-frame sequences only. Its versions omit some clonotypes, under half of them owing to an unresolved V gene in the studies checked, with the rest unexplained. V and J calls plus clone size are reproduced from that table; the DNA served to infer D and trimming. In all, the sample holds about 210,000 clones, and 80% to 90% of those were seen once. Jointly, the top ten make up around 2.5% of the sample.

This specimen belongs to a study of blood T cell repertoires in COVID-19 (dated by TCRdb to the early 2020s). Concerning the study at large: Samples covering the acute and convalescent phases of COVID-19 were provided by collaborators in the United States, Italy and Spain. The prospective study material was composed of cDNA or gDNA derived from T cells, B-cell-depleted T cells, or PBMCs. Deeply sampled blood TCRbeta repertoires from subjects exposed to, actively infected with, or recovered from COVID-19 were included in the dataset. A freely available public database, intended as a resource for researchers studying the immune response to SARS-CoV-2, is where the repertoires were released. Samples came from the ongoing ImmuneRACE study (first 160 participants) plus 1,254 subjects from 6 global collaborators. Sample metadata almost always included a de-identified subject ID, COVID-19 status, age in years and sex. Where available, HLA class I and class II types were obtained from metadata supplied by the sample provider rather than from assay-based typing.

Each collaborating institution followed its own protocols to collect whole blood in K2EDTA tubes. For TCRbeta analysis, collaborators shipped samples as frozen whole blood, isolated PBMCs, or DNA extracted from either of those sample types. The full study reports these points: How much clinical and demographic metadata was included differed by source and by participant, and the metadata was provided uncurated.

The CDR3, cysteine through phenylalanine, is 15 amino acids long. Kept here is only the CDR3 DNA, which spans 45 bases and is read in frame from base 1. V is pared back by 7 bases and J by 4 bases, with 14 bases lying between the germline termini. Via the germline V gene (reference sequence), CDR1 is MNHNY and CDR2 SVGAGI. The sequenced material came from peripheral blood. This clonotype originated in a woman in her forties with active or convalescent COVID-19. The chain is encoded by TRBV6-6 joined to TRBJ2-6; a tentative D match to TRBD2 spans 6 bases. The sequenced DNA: TGTGCCAGCAATCAGGGACTGGGAGGGGCCAACGTCCTGACTTTC. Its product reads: CASNQGLGGANVLTF.